A single T cell receptor beta chain is shown here with its context. Its antigen is still unknown. TCRdb reprocessed the reads via MiXCR and lists one record per CDR3 protein. The sample lists roughly 200,000 distinct CDR3 sequences, about a sixth occurring once. This sample stems from a study of T cell repertoires in cytomegalovirus infection. Across the whole study: Evidence of both CMV infection and a matching HLA type came from public TCR beta signatures. Findings and caveats of the study: Within the response measured ex vivo, HLA-C-restricted CMV-specific TCR beta clonotypes were dominant. Carriage of CMV together with the relevant HLA was identifiable through cumulative public TCR beta family frequency.

V was trimmed by 0 bases and J by 4 bases, leaving 6 bases between them. Germline loops: CDR1 MNHEY, CDR2 SVGAGI. The CDR3 spans 13 residues. Sequenced sample: CD8+ T cells from PBMCs. The gene calls are TRBV6-5 and TRBJ1-1; D perhaps matches TRBD1 (5 bases). This receptor was identified in a human donor in good health (CMV status not recorded). Some clones in this sample may be carry-over from other donors' samples. CDR3 bases: TGTGCCAGCAGTTACTCTGGGGCCACTGAAGCTTTCTTT. It is translated as CASSYSGATEAFF.